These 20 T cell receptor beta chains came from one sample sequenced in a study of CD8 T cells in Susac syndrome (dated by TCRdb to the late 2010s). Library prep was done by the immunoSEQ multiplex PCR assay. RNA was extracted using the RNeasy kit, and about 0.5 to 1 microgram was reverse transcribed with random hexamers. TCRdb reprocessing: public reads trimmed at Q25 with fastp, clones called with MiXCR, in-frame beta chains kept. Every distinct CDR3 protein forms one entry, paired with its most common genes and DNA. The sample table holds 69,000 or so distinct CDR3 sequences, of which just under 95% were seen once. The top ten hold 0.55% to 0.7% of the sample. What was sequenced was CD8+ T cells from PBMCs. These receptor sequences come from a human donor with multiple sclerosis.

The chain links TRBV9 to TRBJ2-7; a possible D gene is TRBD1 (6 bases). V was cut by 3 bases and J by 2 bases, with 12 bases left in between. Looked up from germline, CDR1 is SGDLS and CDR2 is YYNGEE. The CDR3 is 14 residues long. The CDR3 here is CASSGTQGPYEQYF. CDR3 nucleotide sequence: TGTGCCAGCAGCGGCACACAGGGACCCTACGAGCAGTACTTC.

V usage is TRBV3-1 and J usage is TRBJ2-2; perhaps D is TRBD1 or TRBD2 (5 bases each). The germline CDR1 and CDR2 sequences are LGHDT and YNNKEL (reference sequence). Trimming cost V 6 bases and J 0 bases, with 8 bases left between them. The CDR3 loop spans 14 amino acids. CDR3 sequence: CASRVGANTGELFF. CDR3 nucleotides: TGTGCCAGCAGGGTGGGGGCGAACACCGGGGAGCTGTTTTTT.

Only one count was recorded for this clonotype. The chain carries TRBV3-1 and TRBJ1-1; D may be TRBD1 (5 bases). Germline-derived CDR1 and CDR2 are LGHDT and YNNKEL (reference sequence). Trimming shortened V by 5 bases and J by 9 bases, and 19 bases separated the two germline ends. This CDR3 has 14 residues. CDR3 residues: CASSGLSVGPQAFF. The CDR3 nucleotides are TGTGCCAGCAGCGGCCTGAGTGTGGGGCCCCAAGCTTTCTTT.

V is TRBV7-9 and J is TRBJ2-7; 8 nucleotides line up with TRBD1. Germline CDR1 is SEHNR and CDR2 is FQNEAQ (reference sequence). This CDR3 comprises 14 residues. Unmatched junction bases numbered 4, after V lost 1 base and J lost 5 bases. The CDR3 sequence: CASSLGTGLNEQYF. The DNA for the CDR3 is TGTGCCAGCAGCTTAGGGACAGGGCTTAACGAGCAGTACTTC.

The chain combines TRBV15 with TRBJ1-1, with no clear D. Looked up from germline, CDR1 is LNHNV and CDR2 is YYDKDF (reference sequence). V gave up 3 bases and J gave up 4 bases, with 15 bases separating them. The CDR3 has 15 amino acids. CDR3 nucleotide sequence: TGTGCCACCAGCAGGTCCAGCCCTGGGGTCACTGAAGCTTTCTTT. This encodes CATSRSSPGVTEAFF.

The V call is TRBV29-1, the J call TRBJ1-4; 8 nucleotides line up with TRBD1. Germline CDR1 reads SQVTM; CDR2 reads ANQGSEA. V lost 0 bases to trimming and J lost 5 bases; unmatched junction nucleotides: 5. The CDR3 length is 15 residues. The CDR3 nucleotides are TGCAGCGTTGAAGACGGACAGGGTGGGAATGAAAAACTGTTTTTT. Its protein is CSVEDGQGGNEKLFF.

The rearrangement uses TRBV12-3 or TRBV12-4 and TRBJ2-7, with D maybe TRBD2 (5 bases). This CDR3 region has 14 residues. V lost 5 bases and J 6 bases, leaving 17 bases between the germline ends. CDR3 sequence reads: CASSPGLLGPEQYF. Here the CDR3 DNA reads TGTGCCAGCAGTCCCGGACTCCTGGGTCCCGAGCAGTACTTC.

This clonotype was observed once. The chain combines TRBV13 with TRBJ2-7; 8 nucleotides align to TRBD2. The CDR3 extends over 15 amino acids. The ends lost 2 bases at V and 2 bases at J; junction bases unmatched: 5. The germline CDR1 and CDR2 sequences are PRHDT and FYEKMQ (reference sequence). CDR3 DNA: TGTGCCAGCAGCTTATCCCCGGGAGGGGCCTACGAGCAGTACTTC. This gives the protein CASSLSPGGAYEQYF.

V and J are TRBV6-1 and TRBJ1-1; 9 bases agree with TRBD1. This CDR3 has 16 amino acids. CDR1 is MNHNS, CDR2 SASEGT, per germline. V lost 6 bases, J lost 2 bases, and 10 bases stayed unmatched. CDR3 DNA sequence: TGTGCCAGCAGGCCCAAAGCGGGACAGGGTAACACTGAAGCTTTCTTT. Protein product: CASRPKAGQGNTEAFF.

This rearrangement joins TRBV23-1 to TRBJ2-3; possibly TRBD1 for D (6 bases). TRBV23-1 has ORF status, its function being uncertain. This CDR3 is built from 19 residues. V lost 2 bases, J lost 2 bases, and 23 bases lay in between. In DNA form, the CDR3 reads TGCGCCAGCAGTCAACCGAAGTGCTCGCCAGGGGCCAACACAGATACGCAGTATTTT. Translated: CASSQPKCSPGANTDTQYF.

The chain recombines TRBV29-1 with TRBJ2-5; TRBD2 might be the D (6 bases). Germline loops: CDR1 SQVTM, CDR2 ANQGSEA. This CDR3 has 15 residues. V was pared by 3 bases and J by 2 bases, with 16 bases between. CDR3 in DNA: TGCAGCGTTGACGGTAGCGGAGGTATACAAGAGACCCAGTACTTC. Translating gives CSVDGSGGIQETQYF.

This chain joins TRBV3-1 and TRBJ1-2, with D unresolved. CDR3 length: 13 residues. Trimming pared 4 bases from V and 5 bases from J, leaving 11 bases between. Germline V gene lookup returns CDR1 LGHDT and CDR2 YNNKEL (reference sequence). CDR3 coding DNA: TGTGCCAGCAGCCCGGCCCGGGTGTATGGCTACACCTTC. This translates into CASSPARVYGYTF.

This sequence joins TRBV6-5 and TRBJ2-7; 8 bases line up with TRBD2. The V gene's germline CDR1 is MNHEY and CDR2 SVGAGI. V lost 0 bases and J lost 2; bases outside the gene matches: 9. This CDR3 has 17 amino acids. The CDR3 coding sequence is TGTGCCAGCAGTTACTCTTCTCGAACTAGCGGTGCCTACGAGCAGTACTTC. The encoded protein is CASSYSSRTSGAYEQYF.

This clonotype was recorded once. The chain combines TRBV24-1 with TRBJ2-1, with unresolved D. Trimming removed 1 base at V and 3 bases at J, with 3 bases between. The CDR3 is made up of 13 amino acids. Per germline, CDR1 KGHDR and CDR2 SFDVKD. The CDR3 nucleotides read TGTGCCACCAGTGATTTACTCTACAATGAGCAGTTCTTC. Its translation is CATSDLLYNEQFF.

The chain's CDR3 is CASSQIRLAGLEQFF. For the CDR3, the DNA is TGCGCCAGCAGCCAAATTCGCCTAGCGGGACTTGAGCAGTTCTTC. This chain connects TRBV4-1 to TRBJ2-1; 9 bases fit TRBD2. The germline V gene has CDR1 MGHRA and CDR2 YSYEKL. Germline trimming cut 2 bases from V and 9 bases from J; bases unmatched to any gene: 8. CDR3 length equals 15 residues.

The CDR3 protein is CASSITRDGYNSPLHF. The CDR3 bases are TGTGCCAGCAGCATCACCCGGGACGGGTATAATTCACCCCTCCACTTT. The rearrangement uses TRBV11-2 and TRBJ1-6, with D possibly matching TRBD1 (5 bases). Trimming took 5 bases from V and 4 from J, leaving 15 bases between them. The germline CDR1 and CDR2 sequences are SGHAT and FQNNGV. This CDR3 region has 16 residues.

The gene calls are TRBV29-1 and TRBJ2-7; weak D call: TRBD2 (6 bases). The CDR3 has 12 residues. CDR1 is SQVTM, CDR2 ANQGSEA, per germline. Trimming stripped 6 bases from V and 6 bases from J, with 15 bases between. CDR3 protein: CSVVQAGPEQYF. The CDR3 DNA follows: TGCAGCGTAGTCCAAGCGGGTCCCGAGCAGTACTTC.

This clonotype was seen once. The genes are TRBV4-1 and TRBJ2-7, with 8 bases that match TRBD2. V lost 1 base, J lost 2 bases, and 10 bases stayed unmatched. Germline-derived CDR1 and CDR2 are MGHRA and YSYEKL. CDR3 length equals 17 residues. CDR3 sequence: CASSQVANGRAPYEQYF. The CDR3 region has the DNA TGCGCCAGCAGCCAAGTGGCTAACGGGAGGGCCCCCTACGAGCAGTACTTC.

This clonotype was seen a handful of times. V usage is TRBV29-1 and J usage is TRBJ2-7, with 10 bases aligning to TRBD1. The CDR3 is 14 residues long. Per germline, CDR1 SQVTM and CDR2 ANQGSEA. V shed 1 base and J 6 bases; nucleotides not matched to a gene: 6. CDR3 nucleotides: TGCAGCGTTGAAGCTGGGACAGGGGCGCGCGAGCAGTACTTC. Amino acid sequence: CSVEAGTGAREQYF.

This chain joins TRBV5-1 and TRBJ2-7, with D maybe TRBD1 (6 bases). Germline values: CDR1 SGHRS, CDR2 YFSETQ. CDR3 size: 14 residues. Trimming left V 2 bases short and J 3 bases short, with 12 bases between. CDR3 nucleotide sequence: TGCGCCAGCAGCTTAGGGGACACTCTCTACGAGCAGTACTTC. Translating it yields CASSLGDTLYEQYF.